This T cell receptor beta chain was retrieved from a study of regulatory T cells in long-lasting Graves disease. This sample's time point: newly diagnosed GD, antithyroid drugs for less than 3 months. PBMCs were the source of the RNA used for TCR sequencing. According to the study, TCR beta libraries were built with iRepertoire HTBI primers and CDR3-region Arm-PCR. MiXCR, applied by TCRdb to the multiplex PCR reads, yields one record per CDR3 protein. The top ten clones hold approximately 15% of a sample with around 450,000 distinct CDR3 sequences, 15% of them seen once. The same sample was also used in a study of T cells in Graves' hyperthyroidism and ophthalmopathy.

The sample consisted of peripheral blood mononuclear cells (PBMCs), taken at new diagnosis, from a patient treated with antithyroid drugs. The TCR sequence derives from a woman in her 30s with Graves disease.

CDR3 nucleotides: TGCGCCAGCAGCTTGAGTGGGGGACAGTCCTACGAGCAGTACTTC. This gives the protein CASSLSGGQSYEQYF. The chain has TRBV5-1 and TRBJ2-7, with TRBD1 identical over 7 bases. Germline V gene lookup returns CDR1 SGHRS and CDR2 YFSETQ. The V and J ends lost 1 base and 1 base, in that order; junction bases with no gene match: 5. The CDR3 has 15 residues.